A single sample gave rise to the 22 T cell receptor beta chains below, sequenced in a study of blood T cell repertoires in COVID-19. Using immunoSEQ multiplex PCR, the repertoire was profiled, and TCRdb retains in-frame clones only, with some absent. Among some 300,000 clones listed, 70% to 90% were seen once. Sequencing used peripheral blood. These receptors all come from a woman between 25 and 40 years old who had recovered from COVID-19.

The chain combines TRBV6-6 with TRBJ1-1; D perhaps matches TRBD1 (6 bases). Trimming pared 10 bases from V and 4 bases from J, leaving 16 bases between. The CDR3 runs to 13 residues. In germline, CDR1 is MNHNY, CDR2 SVGAGI (reference sequence). CDR3 in DNA: TGTGCCATCAGGTGGGGGCCTGGCACTGAAGCTTTCTTT. Protein: CAIRWGPGTEAFF.

The chain recombines TRBV6-1 with TRBJ1-6, with D tentatively TRBD1 (5 bases). The V end lost 3 bases, the J end lost 9 bases, and 9 bases lay between the germline ends. The V gene's germline CDR1 is MNHNS and CDR2 SASEGT. CDR3 size: 13 residues. CDR3 residues: CASSEGGPSPLHF. DNA of the CDR3: TGTGCCAGCAGTGAGGGGGGACCTTCACCCCTCCACTTT.

The rearrangement links TRBV20-1 to TRBJ2-2; perhaps TRBD2 as D (6 bases). Trimming cost V 3 bases and J 1 base, with 6 bases left between them. The CDR3 has 13 amino acids. Per the germline V gene, CDR1 is DFQATT and CDR2 is SNEGSKA (reference sequence). The CDR3 bases are TGCAGTGCTAGTAGCGGGAACACCGGGGAGCTGTTTTTT. Translating gives CSASSGNTGELFF.

The chain couples TRBV11-2 to TRBJ1-1; TRBD1 might be the D (5 bases). The CDR3 extends over 14 amino acids. V was shortened by 2 bases and J by 3 bases, with 10 bases between the two germline ends. Germline lookup yields CDR1 SGHAT and CDR2 FQNNGV. The CDR3 nucleotides read TGTGCCAGCAGCTTATTTCAGGGTGACACTGAAGCTTTCTTT. It is translated as CASSLFQGDTEAFF.

This chain links TRBV24-1 with TRBJ2-3, with 9 bases identical to TRBD2. CDR1 and CDR2 (germline): KGHDR, SFDVKD. V lost 3 bases to trimming and J lost 5 bases; unmatched junction nucleotides: 11. This CDR3 has 17 amino acids. The CDR3 loop is CATSDPSGSGGRDTQYF. CDR3 nucleotides: TGTGCCACCAGTGATCCCTCAGGAAGCGGGGGGCGAGATACGCAGTATTTT.

V is TRBV28 and J is TRBJ2-7; D unclear. V lost 8 bases to trimming and J lost 2 bases, with 10 bases between them. The CDR3 contains 12 residues. The V gene's germline CDR1 is MDHEN and CDR2 SYDVKM. CDR3: CASWNRAYEQYF. In nucleotides, the CDR3 is TGTGCCAGCTGGAATCGGGCCTACGAGCAGTACTTC.

This chain uses TRBV18 with TRBJ1-2; the match to TRBD1 covers 8 bases. V trimming: 4 bases; J trimming: 7 bases; junction bases outside the gene matches: 2. Germline CDR1 reads KGHSH; CDR2 reads LQKENI. The CDR3 runs to 12 residues. CDR3 protein: CASSRDRGGYTF. The CDR3 nucleotides read TGTGCCAGCTCACGCGACAGGGGTGGCTACACCTTC.

V and J are TRBV6-5 and TRBJ1-6; the D gene is possibly TRBD1 (6 bases). This CDR3 has 11 residues. Germline CDR1 and CDR2: MNHEY and SVGAGI. The CDR3 is CIDRRNSPLHF. Written as DNA, the CDR3 is TGTATCGACAGGAGGAATTCACCCCTCCACTTT.

For the CDR3, the DNA is TGTGCCAGCAGTGAATATCCAGGGGGCGCATCAACTAATGAAAAACTGTTTTTT. It specifies CASSEYPGGASTNEKLFF. The rearrangement links TRBV25-1 to TRBJ1-4; 8 positions match TRBD1. This CDR3 comprises 18 residues. The junction had 6 bases not matched to a gene; V was cut back by 0 bases and J by 0 bases. CDR1 is MGHDK and CDR2 is SYGVNS in the germline V gene.

The sample holds one count of this clone. V gene TRBV5-5 combines with J gene TRBJ1-2, with a weak D call TRBD1 (5 bases). Trimming left V 3 bases short and J 0 bases short, with 9 bases between. The germline CDR1 and CDR2 sequences are SGHKS and YYEKEE (reference sequence). This CDR3 spans 14 amino acids. The CDR3 spells CASSSRATNYGYTF. In DNA, the CDR3 is TGTGCCAGCAGCTCCAGGGCTACTAACTATGGCTACACCTTC.

The V and J genes are TRBV7-9 and TRBJ2-5; D uncertain. From germline, CDR1 is SEHNR and CDR2 FQNEAQ (reference sequence). CDR3 length: 14 amino acids. V lost 4 bases and J 2 bases, leaving 11 bases between the germline ends. As DNA, the CDR3 is TGTGCCAGCAGCTCAGTAATCCCACAAGAGACCCAGTACTTC. This codes for CASSSVIPQETQYF.

This clone was seen more than once but under ten times. V gene TRBV18 combines with J gene TRBJ2-4; TRBD2 matches 8 bases. CDR3 length equals 18 residues. The germline gives CDR1 KGHSH, CDR2 LQKENI. J lost 3 bases, V lost 3 bases, and 13 bases had no gene match. The CDR3 is CASSPGYSGVAHKNIQYF. In nucleotides, the CDR3 is TGTGCCAGCTCACCGGGTTATAGCGGGGTGGCACACAAAAACATTCAGTACTTC.

The chain carries TRBV2 and TRBJ1-4; D is possibly TRBD1 (6 bases). V gave up 0 bases and J gave up 5 bases, with 19 bases separating them. The CDR3 has 18 residues. Germline assignment: CDR1 SNHLY and CDR2 FYNNEI. CDR3 DNA: TGTGCCAGCAGTGAAGCGAGCCCGGCAGGGGCCATCAATGAAAAACTGTTTTTT. Translating it yields CASSEASPAGAINEKLFF.

This chain uses TRBV7-8 with TRBJ2-3; TRBD2 might be the D (5 bases). This CDR3 has 14 residues. CDR1 is SGHVS and CDR2 is FQNEAQ in the germline V gene. With 5 bases removed from V and 0 bases from J, the gap between germline ends came to 9 bases. The CDR3 DNA reads as TGTGCCAGCAGCCCCACGGGGAGCACAGATACGCAGTATTTT. Protein product: CASSPTGSTDTQYF.

V usage is TRBV2 and J usage is TRBJ2-7, with 8 bases identical to TRBD1. This CDR3 is 14 amino acids long. V lost 9 bases, J lost 4 bases, and 11 bases stayed unmatched. Germline-derived CDR1 and CDR2 are SNHLY and FYNNEI. For the CDR3, the DNA is TGTGCCAGTAAGCTGGACAGGGATATTTACGAGCAGTACTTC. This sequence encodes CASKLDRDIYEQYF.

The CDR3 reads CASSQRQGWGFEKLFF. Written as DNA, the CDR3 is TGCGCCAGCAGCCAGCGACAGGGTTGGGGTTTTGAAAAACTGTTTTTT. The chain joins TRBV4-1 to TRBJ1-4; TRBD1 matches 7 bases. With V trimmed by 3 bases and J by 7 bases, 11 bases remained unmatched. Germline V lookup: CDR1 MGHRA, CDR2 YSYEKL. There are 16 residues in the CDR3.

The CDR3 nucleotides read TGTGCCAGCAGTTTACGACGGGGGGGGTCCGGGACGTACGGACCCCAGCATTTT. Translation: CASSLRRGGSGTYGPQHF. The chain links TRBV28 to TRBJ1-5, with a weak D call TRBD1 (5 bases). The CDR3 loop spans 18 amino acids. V lost 2 bases and J lost 10, with 27 bases in between. Looked up from germline, CDR1 is MDHEN and CDR2 is SYDVKM. The full variable domain, its missing parts supplied by reference TRBV28 and TRBJ1-5, is DVKVTQSSRYLVKRTGEKVFLECVQDMDHENMFWYRQDPGLGLRLIYFSYDVKMKEKGDIPEGYSVSREKKERFSLILESASTNQTSMYLCASSLRRGGSGTYGPQHFGDGTRLSIL.

The CDR3 bases are TGTGCCAGCACCCAGCAAATGGGACAGCGTACTAACTATGGCTACACCTTC. It translates to CASTQQMGQRTNYGYTF. This rearrangement joins TRBV5-4 to TRBJ1-2; TRBD1 aligns across 7 bases. J gave up 0 bases and V 6 bases, and 14 bases lay outside the gene matches. The CDR3 consists of 17 residues. Germline V gene data show CDR1 as SGHNT and CDR2 as YYREEE (reference sequence).

This chain links TRBV7-9 with TRBJ1-2; no firm D call. Germline V CDR1 and CDR2: SEHNR, FQNEAQ (reference sequence). The CDR3 length is 13 residues. Trimming pared 1 base from V and 8 bases from J, leaving 11 bases between. CDR3 in amino acids: CASSLGQEGGYTF. The CDR3 nucleotides are TGTGCCAGCAGCTTAGGGCAGGAGGGCGGCTACACCTTC.

The CDR3 reads CASSLVDRMRSINYGYTF. The CDR3 region has the DNA TGTGCCAGCAGCTTAGTGGACAGAATGCGGTCTATAAACTATGGCTACACCTTC. This rearrangement joins TRBV7-2 to TRBJ1-2, with D perhaps TRBD1 (6 bases). The CDR3 loop spans 18 amino acids. CDR1 and CDR2 (germline): SGHTA, FQGNSA. V lost 1 base to trimming and J lost 2 bases, with 20 bases between them.

The genes are TRBV5-4 and TRBJ2-5, with D unclear. This CDR3 is 13 amino acids long. Trimming removed 3 bases from V and 2 bases from J, with 8 bases in between. Per the germline V gene, CDR1 is SGHNT and CDR2 is YYREEE (reference sequence). The chain's CDR3 is CASSSGGQETQYF. CDR3 nucleotides: TGTGCCAGCAGCTCGGGTGGACAAGAGACCCAGTACTTC. Full variable domain (rest looked up from reference TRBV5-4 and TRBJ2-5): ETGVTQSPTHLIKTRGQQVTLRCSSQSGHNTVSWYQQALGQGPQFIFQYYREEENGRGNFPPRFSGLQFPNYSSELNVNALELDDSALYLCASSSGGQETQYFGPGTRLLVL.

The chain links TRBV27 to TRBJ2-7; a possible D gene is TRBD1 (6 bases). V lost 5 bases to trimming and J lost 7 bases, with 24 bases between them. From germline, CDR1 is MNHEY and CDR2 SMNVEV (reference sequence). The CDR3 loop spans 16 amino acids. The CDR3 DNA follows: TGTGCCAGCAGTCCAACCCCTGGGACAACCATTTGGGAGCAGTACTTC. It translates to CASSPTPGTTIWEQYF.